There are many counts of the clone carrying this T cell receptor beta chain. This specimen belongs to a study of neurological immune-mediated disorders. PBMCs stored at -80 C, 2 million in total, were the source of the unsorted libraries. In TCRdb, the 5' RACE reads were re-called with MiXCR into one record per CDR3 protein. The table has 26,000 or so distinct CDR3 sequences, around 12% seen once. The sequence was collected from a man in his 60s in good health. The sample comprised PBMCs.

In DNA form, the CDR3 reads TGTGCCAGCAGTTTAACCCGTCGGACTAACACCGGGGAGCTGTTTTTT. This translates into CASSLTRRTNTGELFF. V and J are TRBV12-3 or TRBV12-4 and TRBJ2-2; weak D call: TRBD2 (5 bases). Trimming removed 2 bases from V and 2 bases from J, with 12 bases in between. The CDR3 is 16 amino acids.